This TCR beta chain came from a study of multiple sclerosis patients with progressive multifocal leukoencephalopathy. Time point in this sample: 5 to 6 months of natalizumab therapy. Libraries were prepared by immunoSEQ multiplex PCR; TCRdb keeps only in-frame clonotypes and omits some of them. The table has 25,000 to 35,000 clones, 89% seen once. This CDR3 contains 15 residues. The V gene's germline CDR1 is SGHTA and CDR2 FQGNSA. The V and J ends lost 1 base and 12 bases, in that order; junction bases with no gene match: 12. This TCR was sampled from a human donor with multiple sclerosis. The V gene is TRBV7-2, the J gene TRBJ2-1; 7 positions match TRBD2. Sequenced here: PBMCs, sampled from a patient treated with natalizumab. CDR3 residues: CASSLVVGGGSGQFF. CDR3 coding DNA: TGTGCCAGCAGCTTAGTGGTGGGCGGCGGGAGTGGGCAGTTCTTC.